This T cell receptor (beta chain) was sequenced during a study of regulatory T cells in long-lasting Graves disease. CDR3 size: 11 residues. The germline V gene encodes CDR1 SEHNR and CDR2 FQNEAQ (reference sequence). V shed 4 bases and J shed 8 bases, with 8 bases lying between them. This clonotype occurred a few times. Time point in this sample: newly diagnosed GD, antithyroid drugs for less than 3 months. RNA from PBMCs was the source of the TCR library. Building the TCR beta libraries relied on iRepertoire HTBI primers, and CDR3 regions underwent Arm-PCR. A single record per CDR3 protein comes from TCRdb applying MiXCR to the multiplex PCR reads. Among fewer than 500,000 distinct CDR3 sequences listed, around 15% were seen once. These data also featured in a second study, about T cells in Graves' hyperthyroidism and ophthalmopathy.

The sequences come from peripheral blood mononuclear cells (PBMCs), collected at new diagnosis, from a patient treated with antithyroid drugs. The chain joins TRBV7-9 to TRBJ1-2; D gene ambiguous. This sequence originates from a middle-aged man with Graves disease. The CDR3 loop is CASSWTRGYTF. CDR3 nucleotide sequence: TGTGCCAGCAGCTGGACGCGGGGCTACACCTTC.